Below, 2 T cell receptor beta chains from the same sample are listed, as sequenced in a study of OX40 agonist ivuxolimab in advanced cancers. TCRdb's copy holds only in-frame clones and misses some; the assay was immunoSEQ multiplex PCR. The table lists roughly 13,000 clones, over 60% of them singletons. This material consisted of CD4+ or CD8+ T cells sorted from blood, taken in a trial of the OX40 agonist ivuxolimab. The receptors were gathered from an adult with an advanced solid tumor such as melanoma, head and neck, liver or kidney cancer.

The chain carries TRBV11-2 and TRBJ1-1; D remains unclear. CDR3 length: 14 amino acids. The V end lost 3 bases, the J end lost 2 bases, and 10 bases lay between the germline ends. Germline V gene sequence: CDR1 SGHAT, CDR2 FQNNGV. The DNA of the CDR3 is TGTGCCAGCAGCTTTTCCGCGCTCAACACTGAAGCTTTCTTT. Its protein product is CASSFSALNTEAFF. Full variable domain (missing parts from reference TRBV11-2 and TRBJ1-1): EAGVAQSPRYKIIEKRQSVAFWCNPISGHATLYWYQQILGQGPKLLIQFQNNGVVDDSQLPKDRFSAERLKGVDSTLKIQPAKLEDSAVYLCASSFSALNTEAFFGQGTRLTVV.

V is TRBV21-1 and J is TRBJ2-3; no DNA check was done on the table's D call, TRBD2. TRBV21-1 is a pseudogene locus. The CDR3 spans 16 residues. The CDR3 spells CASSVDSQRDGDTQYF. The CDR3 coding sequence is TGTGCCAGCAGCGTAGACTCCCAACGCGATGGAGATACGCAGTATTTT.